This entry concerns a single TCR beta chain. No cognate antigen has been identified for it. Per-base quality was not reported, and no clone a single base away is much larger than it. These data come from a study of OX40 agonist ivuxolimab in advanced cancers. As for the study more broadly: Ivuxolimab, which targeted the costimulatory receptor OX40 (CD134), was an agonistic, fully human IgG2 monoclonal antibody. The paper describes the monotherapy dose-escalation part (N of about 50 patients) of the phase I trial of ivuxolimab. Intravenous ivuxolimab was administered to patients every 2 weeks at six dose levels: 0.01, 0.1, 0.3, 1.5, 3 and 10 mg/kg. Peripheral TCRbeta sequencing was intended to test whether TCR sequence diversity was altered and clonal T-cell expansion was caused by ivuxolimab. In the dose-escalation cohort, nearly 85% of patients were male, and the mean age was 60 years with a range of roughly 23 to 79. Partial responses occurred in three dose-escalation patients: two with cutaneous melanoma and one with hepatocellular carcinoma. Of the approximately 50 dose-escalation patients, hepatocellular carcinoma was present in roughly 19, melanoma in some 15, renal cell carcinoma in 9 and head and neck cancer in 9. Patients were allowed to have had prior anti-PD-1, anti-PD-L1 or anti-CTLA-4 therapy, and approximately 40% of the dose-escalation patients had previously received checkpoint inhibitors.

The paper's findings and limits, for the study overall: Low levels of normalized T-cell clonal expansion were also seen in some patients who did not respond. Antigen specificity was not determined for the clonally expanded peripheral T cells. In the 0.1-3.0 mg/kg groups, partial responders were among the patients with the lowest normalized peripheral clonal expansion, particularly in CD8+ T cells. On average, CD8+ T cells showed more expanded clones than CD4+ T cells after ivuxolimab. At doses from 0.1 to 3.0 mg/kg, clonal expansion was seen in both CD4+ and CD8+ blood T cells between baseline and week 6.

The CDR3 numbers 17 residues from cysteine through phenylalanine. Only the CDR3 portion is preserved as DNA: 51 bases, with reading frame beginning at the first base. As encoded in the germline V gene, CDR1 is KGHSY while CDR2 is FQNENV. The germline V and J ends show losses of 1 base and 6 bases respectively, and no gene match explains 12 bases of the junction. Genomic DNA was extracted from sorted cells for sequencing of the TCRbeta CDR3 region. The immunoSEQ Assay was used to sequence the TCRbeta CDR3 regions. The source is immuneACCESS, and TCRdb retained only in-frame sequences with V and J called. Part of the clones is not carried over; for the studies checked, unresolved V genes explain less than half of this, and the remainder is unexplained. In this sample the table shows about 71,000 clones, 80% to 90% of which occur a single time. Clones ranked in the top ten supply about 5% of the sample.

Patients with a history of autoimmune disease or receiving systemic immunosuppression were excluded from the trial. Peripheral blood for TCR sequencing was drawn from every dose cohort at baseline, at cycle 4 day 1 and at cycle 7 day 1. Samples were obtained from an open-label, multicenter, first-in-human phase I dose-escalation trial of ivuxolimab. Adults with locally advanced or metastatic melanoma, renal cell carcinoma, hepatocellular carcinoma or head and neck squamous cell carcinoma were enrolled in the trial. Before TCR sequencing, CD4+ and CD8+ T cells were separately sorted from peripheral blood.

The origin of this receptor is an adult with an advanced solid tumor such as melanoma, head and neck, liver or kidney cancer. The V gene is TRBV16 and the J gene is TRBJ2-3, with 8 bases in between that match TRBD2. The input for sequencing was CD4+ or CD8+ T cells sorted from blood, taken in a trial of the OX40 agonist ivuxolimab. The DNA sequence is given as TGTGCCAGCAGCCAATTTGGTAGCGGGGCGTCTTCGGATACGCAGTATTTT. The translation is CASSQFGSGASSDTQYF.